Reported below is one TCR beta chain. Its antigen remains unidentified. The sample is drawn from a study of T cells in narcolepsy. Overall study context: Enrolled donors included narcolepsy type 1 or type 2 patients and healthy controls. General study points: Autoreactive clone sequences were missing from some blood memory CD4+ repertoires. Autoreactive HCRT-specific and TRIB2-specific clonotypes were marked in same-patient CSF-versus-blood CD4+ comparisons. Healthy controls reportedly lacked the autoreactive clonotypes serially found in patients' blood.

Sequencing used immunoSEQ multiplex PCR; TCRdb keeps in-frame clones, though not all of them. Seen here are about 32,000 clones, 79% observed once, and the top ten hold about 1.1%. Looked up from germline, CDR1 is SGHAT and CDR2 is FQNNGV. The CDR3 extends over 15 amino acids. Trimming shortened V by 5 bases and J by 0 bases, and 11 bases separated the two germline ends. The receptor comes from a human donor with narcolepsy. The sample consisted of CD45RA- memory CD4+ T cells from PBMCs. The chain employs TRBV11-2 and TRBJ2-1; unclear D gene. Written as DNA, the CDR3 is TGTGCCAGCAGCCTCCTCTCTAGCTCCTACAATGAGCAGTTCTTC. Translation gives CASSLLSSSYNEQFF.